This entry lists 20 T cell receptor beta chains sequenced from one sample in a study of blood T cell repertoires in COVID-19. Libraries were prepared by immunoSEQ multiplex PCR; TCRdb keeps only in-frame clonotypes and omits some of them. The sample has approximately 300,000 clones, 89% seen once. Sequencing was performed on peripheral blood. These receptors were obtained from a young man who had recovered from COVID-19.

The rearrangement joins TRBV4-1 to TRBJ2-7; D is ambiguous. CDR3 length equals 13 residues. Trimming shortened V by 0 bases and J by 4 bases, and 7 bases separated the two germline ends. The germline CDR1 and CDR2 sequences are MGHRA and YSYEKL. CDR3 in amino acids: CASSQELSYEQYF. As DNA, the CDR3 is TGCGCCAGCAGCCAAGAACTCTCTTACGAGCAGTACTTC.

The chain links TRBV27 to TRBJ2-5, with 7 bases matching TRBD1. The CDR3 totals 13 residues. J was trimmed by 5 bases and V by 5 bases; bases with no gene match: 5. CDR1 is MNHEY, CDR2 SMNVEV, per germline (reference sequence). The DNA for the CDR3 is TGTGCCAGCAGTACAGGGGTGGGGGAGACCCAGTACTTC. Translating it yields CASSTGVGETQYF.

The chain combines TRBV7-3 with TRBJ2-1; 16 bases are shared with TRBD2. This CDR3 is 15 amino acids long. Unmatched junction bases numbered 2, after V lost 4 bases and J lost 8 bases. Germline V lookup: CDR1 SGHTA, CDR2 FQGTGA. The CDR3 coding sequence is TGTGCCAGCAGCTCCGGGACTAGCGGGGGGGATGAGCAGTTCTTC. This gives the protein CASSSGTSGGDEQFF.

This clone appeared a single time. The CDR3: CASSFGQNTEAFF. The CDR3 DNA reads TGTGCCAGCAGCTTCGGACAGAACACTGAAGCTTTCTTT. The chain links TRBV11-1 to TRBJ1-1; weak D call: TRBD1 (5 bases). From germline, CDR1 is SGHAT and CDR2 FQDESV (reference sequence). Trimming stripped 3 bases from V and 1 base from J, with 6 bases between. The length of the CDR3 is 13 residues.

J is TRBJ2-1 and V is TRBV7-9, with 12 bases matching TRBD2. The germline V gene has CDR1 SEHNR and CDR2 FQNEAQ (reference sequence). The CDR3 runs 16 residues. V trimming: 5 bases; J trimming: 9 bases; junction bases outside the gene matches: 11. The CDR3 sequence is CASSPGTSGFWSEQFF. The CDR3 coding sequence is TGTGCCAGCAGCCCCGGGACTAGCGGGTTTTGGAGTGAGCAGTTCTTC.

The rearrangement uses TRBV19 and TRBJ2-1; tentatively, D is TRBD1 (5 bases). From germline, CDR1 is LNHDA and CDR2 SQIVND (reference sequence). The length of the CDR3 is 14 residues. Between the trimmed V and J ends, which lost 3 bases and 8 bases, there was a span of 14 bases. CDR3 nucleotide sequence: TGTGCCAGTAGTATGCTGGGTCTAGGGGATGAGCAGTTCTTC. It encodes CASSMLGLGDEQFF.

This clone has a single count. Its ends do not fully match the called genes, so a read error is possible. The V gene is TRBV9, the J gene TRBJ2-7; 10 bases are shared with TRBD1. Germline V lookup: CDR1 SGDLS, CDR2 YYNGEE. CDR3 length: 14 amino acids. DNA for the CDR3: TGTGCCAGTAGCGGACAGGGGGACTTCTACGAGCAGTACTTC. Translating it yields CASSGQGDFYEQYF.

V and J are TRBV12-5 and TRBJ1-2; D is ambiguous. This CDR3 spans 14 amino acids. V lost 2 bases and J lost 5, with 12 bases in between. Per the germline V gene, CDR1 is LGHNT and CDR2 is FRNRAP. CDR3 residues: CASGLKSRQYGYTF. CDR3 nucleotides: TGTGCTAGTGGTTTGAAATCCAGGCAATATGGCTACACCTTC.

The chain has TRBV3-1 (or the pseudogene TRBV3-2) and TRBJ1-1; 12 bases are a match to TRBD1. Trimming cost V 4 bases and J 0 bases; bases outside gene matches: 6. This CDR3 contains 17 residues. Germline lookup yields CDR1 LGHDT and CDR2 YNNKEL (reference sequence). As DNA, the CDR3 is TGTGCCAGCAGCCGGGACAGGGGGCACCTAATGAACACTGAAGCTTTCTTT. Its protein product is CASSRDRGHLMNTEAFF.

The V gene is TRBV27, the J gene TRBJ1-1; D gene uncertain. The CDR3 loop spans 12 amino acids. Germline CDR1 reads MNHEY; CDR2 reads SMNVEV (reference sequence). The V end was cut by 5 bases, the J end by 11 bases, with 15 bases between. CDR3 nucleotide sequence: TGTGCCAGCAGTCTAGCGTCCGGGCGGGCTTTCTTT. Residues: CASSLASGRAFF.

The V and J genes are TRBV27 and TRBJ1-5, with a weak D call TRBD1 (6 bases). The germline gives CDR1 MNHEY, CDR2 SMNVEV (reference sequence). Trimming removed 3 bases at V and 7 bases at J, with 13 bases between. CDR3 size: 14 residues. CDR3 DNA: TGTGCCAGCAGTTTCTCGGGGGGCCGACAGCCCCAGCATTTT. This gives the protein CASSFSGGRQPQHF.

Only a few counts were recorded for this clone. The chain carries TRBV19 and TRBJ1-6, with D possibly TRBD1 on 6 matching bases. This CDR3 contains 13 residues. Trimming stripped 6 bases from V and 8 bases from J, with 11 bases between. Germline CDR1 is LNHDA and CDR2 is SQIVND (reference sequence). The CDR3 DNA reads TGTGCCAGTAGGTGGCAGGGGCATTCACCCCTCCACTTT. It translates to CASRWQGHSPLHF.

The chain uses TRBV7-8 and TRBJ1-1; the D gene is possibly TRBD1 (5 bases). The CDR3 sequence is 16 residues long. Trimming took off 1 base at V and 2 bases at J, with 14 bases between the two ends. In germline, CDR1 is SGHVS, CDR2 FQNEAQ. The CDR3 DNA is TGTGCCAGCAGCTTAGGGCCCAAGGGGCTAAACACTGAAGCTTTCTTT. This sequence encodes CASSLGPKGLNTEAFF.

The J gene is TRBJ1-1, the V gene TRBV7-9; D uncertain. CDR1 is SEHNR, CDR2 FQNEAQ, per germline (reference sequence). V lost 3 bases, J lost 8 bases, and 22 bases lay in between. The CDR3 loop spans 16 amino acids. CDR3 nucleotides: TGTGCCAGCAGCTTCCCCCCGACTGAAGGGAGAAGGGAAGCTTTCTTT. Translated, it gives CASSFPPTEGRREAFF.

J is TRBJ1-1 and V is TRBV19, with TRBD1 matching 7 bases. The CDR3 is 16 amino acids. The V segment lost 3 bases and the J segment 4 bases; nucleotides outside the gene matches: 11. Germline V lookup: CDR1 LNHDA, CDR2 SQIVND (reference sequence). CDR3 in amino acids: CASSIWQGRGITEAFF. CDR3 bases: TGTGCCAGTAGTATTTGGCAGGGCAGGGGGATCACTGAAGCTTTCTTT.

The V call is TRBV6-5, the J call TRBJ1-3, with TRBD1 as a possible D gene (6 bases). The V gene lost 4 bases and the J gene lost 0 bases, with 10 bases spanning the gap. The CDR3 is 15 residues long. Looked up from germline, CDR1 is MNHEY and CDR2 is SVGAGI. The CDR3 here is CASSSWTDSGNTIYF. DNA for the CDR3: TGTGCCAGCAGTTCCTGGACAGACTCTGGAAACACCATATATTTT.

The rearrangement joins TRBV12-3 or TRBV12-4 to TRBJ1-2, with D hard to call. V lost 3 bases, J lost 8 bases, and 10 bases lay in between. The CDR3 runs to 12 residues. The CDR3 DNA reads as TGTGCCAGCAGTTTCCTACGGGAAGGCTACACCTTC. It encodes CASSFLREGYTF.

The chain is built from TRBV18 and TRBJ1-2, with 9 bases that match TRBD1. Germline CDR1 KGHSH, CDR2 LQKENI. This CDR3 spans 14 amino acids. After removal of 6 bases from V and 3 bases from J, the junction contained 5 bases not matched to a gene. CDR3 sequence (DNA): TGTGCCAGCTCTCTGGACAGGGGTGACTATGGCTACACCTTC. It yields the protein CASSLDRGDYGYTF.

The gene calls are TRBV4-2 and TRBJ2-5; a possible D gene is TRBD1 (6 bases). This CDR3 comprises 17 residues. The V and J ends lost 1 base and 5 bases respectively, with 20 bases between them. Looked up from germline, CDR1 is LGHNA and CDR2 is YNFKEQ. For the CDR3, the DNA is TGTGCCAGCAGCCAAGTGGTCCTAGACAGGCTTGGGGAGACCCAGTACTTC. It translates to CASSQVVLDRLGETQYF.

V and J are TRBV9 and TRBJ2-7, with 10 bases fitting TRBD2. Germline CDR1 reads SGDLS; CDR2 reads YYNGEE. The CDR3 extends over 18 amino acids. J was trimmed by 0 bases and V by 0 bases; bases with no gene match: 9. CDR3 nucleotides: TGTGCCAGCAGCGTAGGTTCGGGGGGGACTAGCGCCTCCTACGAGCAGTACTTC. Its protein is CASSVGSGGTSASYEQYF.